The source of this T cell receptor (beta chain) is a study of cytomegalovirus exposure and HLA in healthy donors. Findings and limits, study-wide: TCR beta sequences reportedly predicted most subjects' HLA-A and HLA-B alleles accurately.

PCR amplification relied on 60 Vbeta primers (plus 13 Jbeta primers). Using immunoSEQ multiplex PCR, the repertoire was profiled, and TCRdb retains in-frame clones only, with some absent. The sample has some 85,000 clones, approximately 84% seen once. These donors counted as nominally healthy when sampled, but unrecorded immune exposures were likely. With regard to this clone: Its antigen is not known.

The sample taken for sequencing was PBMCs. The receptor was derived from a woman aged 50 to 65 in good health and CMV-seronegative.

CDR3 sequence reads: CASSYSRTGNDYGYTF. CDR3 DNA: TGTGCCAGCAGTTACTCGAGGACAGGGAACGACTATGGCTACACCTTC. The rearrangement joins TRBV6-6 to TRBJ1-2; 8 bases match TRBD1. CDR1 and CDR2 (germline): MNHNY, SVGAGI (reference sequence). Trimming removed 0 bases from V and 3 bases from J; junction bases left unmatched: 6. The CDR3 is 16 residues long.